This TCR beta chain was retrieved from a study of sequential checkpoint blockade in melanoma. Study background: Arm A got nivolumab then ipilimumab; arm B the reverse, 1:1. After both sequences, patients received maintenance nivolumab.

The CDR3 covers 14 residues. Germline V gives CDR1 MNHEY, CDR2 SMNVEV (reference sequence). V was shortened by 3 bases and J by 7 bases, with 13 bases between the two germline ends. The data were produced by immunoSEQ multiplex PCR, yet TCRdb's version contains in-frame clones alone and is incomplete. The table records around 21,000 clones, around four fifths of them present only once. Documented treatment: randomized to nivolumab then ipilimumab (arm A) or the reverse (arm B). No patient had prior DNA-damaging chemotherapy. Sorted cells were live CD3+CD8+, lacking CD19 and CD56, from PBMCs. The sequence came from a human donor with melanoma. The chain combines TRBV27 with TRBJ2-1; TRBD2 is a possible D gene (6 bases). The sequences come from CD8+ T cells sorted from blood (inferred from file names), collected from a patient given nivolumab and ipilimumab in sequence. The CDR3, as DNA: TGTGCCAGCAGTTTTGGAGGGGTTTGGAATGAGCAGTTCTTC. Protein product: CASSFGGVWNEQFF.